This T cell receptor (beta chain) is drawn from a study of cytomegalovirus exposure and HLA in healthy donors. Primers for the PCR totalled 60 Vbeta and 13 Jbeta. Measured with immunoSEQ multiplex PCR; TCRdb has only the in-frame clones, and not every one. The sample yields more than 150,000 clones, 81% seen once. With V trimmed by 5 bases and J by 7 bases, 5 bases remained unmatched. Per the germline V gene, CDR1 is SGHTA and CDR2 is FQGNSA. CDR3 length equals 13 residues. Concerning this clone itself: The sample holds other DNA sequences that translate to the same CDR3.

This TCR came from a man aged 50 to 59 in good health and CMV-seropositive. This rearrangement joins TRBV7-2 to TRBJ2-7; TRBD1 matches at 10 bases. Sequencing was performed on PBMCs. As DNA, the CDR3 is TGTGCCAGCAGCCGACAGGGGGCGGGGGAGCAGTACTTC. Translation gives CASSRQGAGEQYF.